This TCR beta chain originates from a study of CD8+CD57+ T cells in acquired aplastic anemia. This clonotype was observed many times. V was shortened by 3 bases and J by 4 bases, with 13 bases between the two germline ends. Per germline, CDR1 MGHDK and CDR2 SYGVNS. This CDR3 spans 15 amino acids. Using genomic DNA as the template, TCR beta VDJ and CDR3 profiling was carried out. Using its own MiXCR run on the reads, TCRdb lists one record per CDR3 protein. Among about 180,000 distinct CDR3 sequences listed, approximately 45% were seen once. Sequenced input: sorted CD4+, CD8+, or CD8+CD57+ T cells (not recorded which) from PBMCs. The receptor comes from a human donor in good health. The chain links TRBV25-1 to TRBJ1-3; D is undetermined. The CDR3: CASSEPRAQGNTIYF. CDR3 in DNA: TGTGCCAGCAGTGAGCCGAGGGCGCAGGGAAACACCATATATTTT.